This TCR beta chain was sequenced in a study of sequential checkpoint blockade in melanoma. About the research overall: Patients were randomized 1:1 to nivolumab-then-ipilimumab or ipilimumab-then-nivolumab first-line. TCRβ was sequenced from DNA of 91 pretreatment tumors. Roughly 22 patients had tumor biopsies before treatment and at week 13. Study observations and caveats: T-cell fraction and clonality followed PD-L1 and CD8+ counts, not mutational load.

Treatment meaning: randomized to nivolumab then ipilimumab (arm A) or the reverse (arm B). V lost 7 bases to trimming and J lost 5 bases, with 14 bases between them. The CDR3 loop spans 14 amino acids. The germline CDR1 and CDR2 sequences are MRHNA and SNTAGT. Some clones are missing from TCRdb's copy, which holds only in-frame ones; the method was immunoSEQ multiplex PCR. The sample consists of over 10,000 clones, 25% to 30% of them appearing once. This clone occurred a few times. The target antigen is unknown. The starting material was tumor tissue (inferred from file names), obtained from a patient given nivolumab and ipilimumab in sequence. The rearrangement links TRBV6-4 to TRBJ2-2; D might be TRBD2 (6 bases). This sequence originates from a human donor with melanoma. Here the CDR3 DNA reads TGTGCCAGCACTGGGACTCCGGGGACCGGGGAGCTGTTTTTT. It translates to CASTGTPGTGELFF.